This is a list of T cell receptor beta chains from one sample in a study of tumour-infiltrating T cells in Burkitt lymphoma. Libraries were prepared by immunoSEQ multiplex PCR; TCRdb keeps only in-frame clonotypes and omits some of them. Here the sample spans around 1,800 clones, 15% to 20% being singletons. Sequencing was carried out using tumor tissue. These TCRs come from a human donor with Burkitt lymphoma. CDR3s include the opening cysteine and the closing phenylalanine or tryptophan. D genes are given only for firm matches. Part of the rows lack a size; the others show once, few, many or a class for expanded clones.

CASTLGQAIQQPQHF TGTGCCAGCACCCTAGGACAGGCAATACAACAGCCCCAGCATTTT TRBV27 TRBD1 - TRBJ1-5
CAWTLAYVTDTQYF TGTGCCTGGACCCTAGCGTACGTAACAGATACGCAGTATTTT TRBV30 - few TRBJ2-3
CASSQEAVSGRTDTQYF TGCGCCAGCAGCCAAGAGGCCGTCTCAGGACGCACAGATACGCAGTATTTT TRBV4-3 - - TRBJ2-3
CASSLGGSYPNTGELFF TGTGCCAGCAGCCTCGGCGGGAGCTACCCGAACACCGGGGAGCTGTTTTTT TRBV5-6 TRBD2 large TRBJ2-2
CASSVGFEQFF TGTGCCAGCAGCGTCGGCTTTGAGCAGTTCTTC TRBV25-1 - few TRBJ2-1
CASSIGSGVMNTEAFF TGTGCCAGTAGTATAGGCTCAGGGGTAATGAACACTGAAGCTTTCTTT TRBV19 - few TRBJ1-1
CASSVGGGTVLYEQYF TGTGCCAGCAGCGTAGGTGGAGGGACAGTATTGTACGAGCAGTACTTC TRBV9 - few TRBJ2-7
CASSLRTSRYNEQFF TGTGCCAGCAGCTTAAGGACTAGCCGATACAATGAGCAGTTCTTC TRBV7-2 TRBD2 once TRBJ2-1
CASSLVLRPPGDEQYF TGTGCCAGCAGCTTAGTTTTGAGACCACCCGGGGACGAGCAGTACTTC TRBV7-9 - few TRBJ2-7
CASSEAGTASYNEQFF TGTGCCAGCAGCGAAGCCGGGACAGCTTCCTACAATGAGCAGTTCTTC TRBV9 TRBD1 few TRBJ2-1
CASSQDWRTTPTDTQYF TGTGCCAGCAGCCAAGATTGGCGGACCACCCCCACAGATACGCAGTATTTT TRBV4-2 - few TRBJ2-3
CASSDSGGTYEQYF TGCGCCAGCAGTGACAGTGGTGGAACCTACGAGCAGTACTTC TRBV10-1 - few TRBJ2-7
CASSVVSGGGTGDQPQHF TGTGCCAGCAGCGTAGTTTCGGGGGGAGGGACAGGCGATCAGCCCCAACATTTT TRBV9 TRBD1 few TRBJ1-5
CASSYGTGVTEAFF TGTGCCAGCAGTTACGGGACAGGGGTTACTGAAGCTTTCTTT TRBV6-5 TRBD1 - TRBJ1-1
CASSDRAYGYTF TGTGCCAGCAGTGACAGGGCCTATGGCTACACCTTC TRBV6-1 - few TRBJ1-2
CASSLAPRTGNEQFF TGCGCCAGCAGCTTGGCCCCCAGGACTGGCAATGAGCAGTTCTTC TRBV5-1 - few TRBJ2-1
CAWSLAGPNIQYF TGTGCCTGGAGTCTAGCAGGACCAAACATTCAGTACTTC TRBV30 - - TRBJ2-4
CASTRRGDSPLSGYTF TGTGCCAGCACTCGACGTGGGGACAGCCCTCTCAGCGGCTACACCTTC TRBV7-9 TRBD1 - TRBJ1-2
CASSPGLGIYGYTF TGTGCCAGCTCCCCCGGGTTAGGAATATATGGCTACACCTTT TRBV18 - few TRBJ1-2
CASRLTSGSIHEQYF TGTGCCAGCAGATTAACTAGCGGGAGTATACACGAGCAGTACTTC TRBV27 TRBD2 - TRBJ2-7
CSVERTLGTTYLNTEAFF TGCAGCGTTGAAAGGACCTTGGGCACTACCTACTTGAACACTGAAGCTTTCTTT TRBV29-1 - few TRBJ1-1
CASSSVGTGDGETQYF TGTGCCAGCAGCTCAGTGGGGACAGGGGATGGAGAGACCCAGTACTTC TRBV11-2 TRBD1 large TRBJ2-5
CASSLAGLIGEKLFF TGTGCCAGCAGCTTGGCGGGGCTTATCGGGGAAAAACTGTTTTTT TRBV5-5 - few TRBJ1-4
CAWRDRGHYEQYF TGTGCCTGGAGGGACAGGGGACACTACGAGCAGTACTTC TRBV30 TRBD1 few TRBJ2-7
CASSPWGMGGLHDTQYF TGCGCCAGCAGCCCCTGGGGAATGGGAGGTCTGCATGATACGCAGTATTTT TRBV4-3 - few TRBJ2-3
CASSPDRGISPLHF TGCGCCAGCAGCCCCGACAGGGGGATTTCACCCCTCCACTTT TRBV4-1 TRBD1 few TRBJ1-6
CASSPTGRDGYTF TGTGCCAGCAGTCCTACAGGGAGGGACGGCTACACCTTC TRBV7-9 - few TRBJ1-2
CALGGSNSPLHF TGTGCCCTGGGGGGAAGCAATTCACCCCTCCACTTT TRBV7-3 - - TRBJ1-6
CASSLSPGTGKETQYF TGTGCCAGCAGCTTAAGTCCCGGGACAGGAAAAGAGACCCAGTACTTC TRBV7-6 TRBD1 few TRBJ2-5
CASSYGAEARTEAFF TGTGCCAGCAGTTACGGGGCTGAGGCACGGACTGAAGCTTTCTTT TRBV6-5 - few TRBJ1-1